The sequence of this T cell receptor (beta chain) was determined in a study of glioma-infiltrating T cells. About the research overall: Presurgical dexamethasone in glioma patients lasted six or fewer days. Sequencing aimed for about 4.5- to 11-fold coverage of approximately 990,000 peripheral T cells. Study-wide results and limits: A blood CDR3 motif signature was depleted in highly divergent patients.

Using RNA template, CDR3s of TCR alpha and beta were amplified with iRepertoire arm-PCR. A single record per CDR3 protein comes from TCRdb applying MiXCR to the multiplex PCR reads. Of 300,000 to 400,000 distinct CDR3 sequences in the sample, 41% were seen once. Germline CDR1 reads DFQATT; CDR2 reads SNEGSKA (reference sequence). The CDR3 length is 15 residues. Deletions cut 0 bases from V and 4 bases from J, with 13 bases between. A remark on this clonotype: Antigen unknown.

This receptor was obtained from a human donor with low-grade glioma or glioblastoma, undergoing nonglioma brain surgery, or in good health (not recorded which). Sequencing was carried out using glioma tissue, nonneoplastic brain tissue, or PBMCs (not recorded which). This chain connects TRBV20-1 to TRBJ2-1; a possible D gene is TRBD2 (5 bases). CDR3 sequence reads: CSARDSAGTYNEQFF. The DNA of the CDR3 is TGCAGTGCTAGAGATAGCGCGGGTACATACAATGAGCAGTTCTTC.